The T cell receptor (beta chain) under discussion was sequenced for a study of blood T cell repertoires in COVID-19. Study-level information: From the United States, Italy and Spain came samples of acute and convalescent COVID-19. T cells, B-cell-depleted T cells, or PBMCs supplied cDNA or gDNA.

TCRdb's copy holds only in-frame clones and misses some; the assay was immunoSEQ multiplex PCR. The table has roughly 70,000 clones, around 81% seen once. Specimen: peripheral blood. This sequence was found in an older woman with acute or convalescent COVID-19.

CDR3 sequence (DNA): TGCGCCAGCAGCTTGGCCAGATCAGATACGCAGTATTTT. Residues: CASSLARSDTQYF. V is TRBV5-1 and J is TRBJ2-3; no definite D call. CDR3 length: 13 residues. CDR1 and CDR2 (germline): SGHRS, YFSETQ. Trimming removed 0 bases from V and 4 bases from J, with 6 bases in between. Based on the CDR3 plus reference TRBV5-1 and TRBJ2-3, the full variable domain is KAGVTQTPRYLIKTRGQQVTLSCSPISGHRSVSWYQQTPGQGLQFLFEYFSETQRNKGNFPGRFSGRQFSNSRSEMNVSTLELGDSALYLCASSLARSDTQYFGPGTRLTVL.